These 17 T cell receptor beta chains originate from one sample sequenced in a study of CD8+ T cells in alopecia areata. Sample treatment: oral pan-JAK inhibitor, 5-10 mg twice daily. RNA, once extracted, was reverse transcribed into cDNA for use as the sequencing template. Using immunoSEQ multiplex PCR, the repertoire was profiled, and TCRdb retains in-frame clones only, with some absent. The table shows about 260,000 clones, with 60% occurring only once. This material consisted of CD4+ T cells sorted from blood, taken at approximately week 52, from a patient treated with tofacitinib. These receptors were collected from a human donor with alopecia areata.

V usage is TRBV6-5 and J usage is TRBJ2-2; tentative D call: TRBD2 (6 bases). CDR1 is MNHEY, CDR2 SVGAGI, per germline. Trimming took off 5 bases at V and 5 bases at J, with 12 bases between the two ends. The CDR3 covers 14 residues. The CDR3 DNA reads TGTGCCAGCAGTGCCCCCGGAGGGACCGGGGAGCTGTTTTTT. Translation: CASSAPGGTGELFF.

This clone was counted a single time. This chain uses TRBV2 with TRBJ2-3, with D perhaps TRBD1 (5 bases). Germline values: CDR1 SNHLY, CDR2 FYNNEI. V dropped 10 bases and J dropped 3 bases, with 14 bases sitting between them. The CDR3 sequence is 13 residues long. The CDR3 region is CATPTERTDTQYF. The CDR3, as DNA: TGTGCCACGCCGACAGAAAGGACAGATACGCAGTATTTT.

CDR3 nucleotides: TGTGCCAGCAGTTTAGACAGGGGCTATCAGCCCCAGCATTTT. Translating it yields CASSLDRGYQPQHF. V and J are TRBV27 and TRBJ1-5, with 8 bases that match TRBD1. V lost 2 bases to trimming and J lost 5 bases; unmatched junction nucleotides: 2. Germline lookup yields CDR1 MNHEY and CDR2 SMNVEV (reference sequence). The CDR3 length is 14 residues.

This clone was detected only once. The rearrangement joins TRBV4-1 to TRBJ2-5; 9 bases fit TRBD2. This CDR3 region has 16 residues. V shed 0 bases, J shed 2 bases, and the junction held 4 bases outside the gene matches. Per the germline V gene, CDR1 is MGHRA and CDR2 is YSYEKL. The CDR3 loop is CASSQEGLAYQETQYF. DNA of the CDR3: TGCGCCAGCAGCCAAGAAGGACTAGCGTATCAAGAGACCCAGTACTTC.

The rearrangement uses TRBV29-1 and TRBJ1-3, with D uncertain. The CDR3 covers 13 residues. The ends were cut back, 6 bases at V and 0 bases at J, with 9 bases in the middle. From germline, CDR1 is SQVTM and CDR2 ANQGSEA. The DNA of the CDR3 is TGCAGCGTCCCATGGGGCTCTGGAAACACCATATATTTT. Amino acid sequence: CSVPWGSGNTIYF.

V is TRBV29-1 and J is TRBJ2-7, with D unclear. V lost 6 bases, J lost 5 bases, and 11 bases lay in between. The CDR3 loop spans 11 amino acids. From germline, CDR1 is SQVTM and CDR2 ANQGSEA. The CDR3 reads CSVSASHEQYF. The CDR3 region has the DNA TGCAGCGTCTCAGCCTCTCACGAGCAGTACTTC.

The DNA of the CDR3 is TGTGCCTGGAGTGTAGGTGGCTTCACAGATACGCAGTATTTT. It encodes CAWSVGGFTDTQYF. This chain links TRBV30 with TRBJ2-3; D unclear. This CDR3 spans 14 amino acids. Trimming removed 0 bases from V and 2 bases from J, with 9 bases in between. CDR1 GTSNPN and CDR2 SVGIG come from the germline V gene (reference sequence).

The chain uses TRBV15 and TRBJ2-7; 8 bases fit TRBD1. V lost 5 bases and J lost 4; bases outside the gene matches: 4. The length of the CDR3 is 13 residues. Germline V gene sequence: CDR1 LNHNV, CDR2 YYDKDF (reference sequence). Here the CDR3 reads CATSVGQGYEQYF. The DNA of the CDR3 is TGTGCCACCAGCGTCGGACAGGGTTACGAGCAGTACTTC.

The chain carries TRBV5-1 and TRBJ2-3; D not resolved. V was trimmed by 1 base and J by 2 bases, leaving 8 bases between them. The CDR3 is 14 residues long. Germline V lookup: CDR1 SGHRS, CDR2 YFSETQ. The CDR3 DNA reads as TGCGCCAGCAGCTTGAGTCAGCTCACAGATACGCAGTATTTT. Protein sequence: CASSLSQLTDTQYF. The variable domain in full, with the rest retrieved from reference TRBV5-1 and TRBJ2-3, is KAGVTQTPRYLIKTRGQQVTLSCSPISGHRSVSWYQQTPGQGLQFLFEYFSETQRNKGNFPGRFSGRQFSNSRSEMNVSTLELGDSALYLCASSLSQLTDTQYFGPGTRLTVL.

The J gene is TRBJ1-1, the V gene TRBV18; D unclear. Trimming pared 3 bases from V and 3 bases from J, leaving 11 bases between. The CDR3 is 14 amino acids. In germline, CDR1 is KGHSH, CDR2 LQKENI. CDR3 protein: CASSPEGGDTEAFF. CDR3 DNA: TGTGCCAGCTCACCCGAGGGCGGGGACACTGAAGCTTTCTTT.

V usage is TRBV29-1 and J usage is TRBJ2-7, with 9 bases that match TRBD1. The germline V gene has CDR1 SQVTM and CDR2 ANQGSEA. The CDR3 sequence is 15 residues long. With V trimmed by 4 bases and J by 1 base, 8 bases remained unmatched. Written as DNA, the CDR3 is TGCAGCGTTGGAGGGACAGGGAGGATATCCTACGAGCAGTACTTC. This codes for CSVGGTGRISYEQYF.

There are a few counts of this clone. The chain is built from TRBV27 and TRBJ2-6, with 9 bases matching TRBD1. This CDR3 comprises 17 residues. Germline V CDR1 and CDR2: MNHEY, SMNVEV (reference sequence). The V segment lost 7 bases and the J segment 0 bases; nucleotides outside the gene matches: 7. The CDR3 nucleotides read TGTGCCAGCACCCGACAGGGGGTAGACTCTGGGGCCAACGTCCTGACTTTC. Protein product: CASTRQGVDSGANVLTF. Together with reference TRBV27 and TRBJ2-6, the CDR3 gives the full variable domain: EAQVTQNPRYLITVTGKKLTVTCSQNMNHEYMSWYRQDPGLGLRQIYYSMNVEVTDKGDVPEGYKVSRKEKRNFPLILESPSPNQTSLYFCASTRQGVDSGANVLTFGAGSRLTVL.

The genes are TRBV13 and TRBJ2-7; perhaps TRBD1 as D (7 bases). The CDR3 is 17 amino acids. V gave up 5 bases and J gave up 3 bases, with 23 bases separating them. CDR1 PRHDT and CDR2 FYEKMQ come from the germline V gene (reference sequence). This CDR3 is CASSPKPPDRRGYEQYF. The CDR3 DNA reads as TGTGCCAGCAGCCCTAAACCACCGGACAGGAGGGGCTACGAGCAGTACTTC.

The rearrangement uses TRBV7-9 and TRBJ1-2, with D uncertain. This CDR3 is built from 13 residues. V lost 3 bases to trimming and J lost 4 bases, with 9 bases between them. The germline V gene has CDR1 SEHNR and CDR2 FQNEAQ (reference sequence). The CDR3 DNA sequence: TGTGCCAGCAGCTTTGGAGGAAGCTATGGCTACACCTTC. Its protein is CASSFGGSYGYTF.

In its sample, this clone was seen a few times. This rearrangement joins TRBV12-5 to TRBJ1-5; 7 bases match TRBD1. The CDR3 is 17 amino acids. The V gene's germline CDR1 is LGHNT and CDR2 FRNRAP. V was clipped by 2 bases and J by 3 bases; unmatched bases: 10. The CDR3 DNA follows: TGTGCTAGTGGTTTGATGCGACAGGGACCTTTCAATCAGCCCCAGCATTTT. It is translated as CASGLMRQGPFNQPQHF.

This clone was seen just once. CDR3 DNA: TGTGCCAGCAGTTATCGCCGGGACAGGTCCTACGAGCAGTACTTC. It specifies CASSYRRDRSYEQYF. The rearrangement links TRBV27 to TRBJ2-7, with 8 bases lining up with TRBD1. Germline CDR1 reads MNHEY; CDR2 reads SMNVEV (reference sequence). The CDR3 is made up of 15 amino acids. J was trimmed by 1 base and V by 4 bases; bases with no gene match: 6.

The genes are TRBV14 and TRBJ2-3; D is possibly TRBD2 (5 bases). Between the trimmed V and J ends, which lost 3 bases and 7 bases, there was a span of 14 bases. The CDR3 loop spans 14 amino acids. CDR1 and CDR2 from the germline V gene are SGHDN and FVKESK. CDR3: CASSQAGLTHTQYF. In DNA, the CDR3 is TGTGCCAGCAGCCAGGCTGGACTTACCCATACGCAGTATTTT.